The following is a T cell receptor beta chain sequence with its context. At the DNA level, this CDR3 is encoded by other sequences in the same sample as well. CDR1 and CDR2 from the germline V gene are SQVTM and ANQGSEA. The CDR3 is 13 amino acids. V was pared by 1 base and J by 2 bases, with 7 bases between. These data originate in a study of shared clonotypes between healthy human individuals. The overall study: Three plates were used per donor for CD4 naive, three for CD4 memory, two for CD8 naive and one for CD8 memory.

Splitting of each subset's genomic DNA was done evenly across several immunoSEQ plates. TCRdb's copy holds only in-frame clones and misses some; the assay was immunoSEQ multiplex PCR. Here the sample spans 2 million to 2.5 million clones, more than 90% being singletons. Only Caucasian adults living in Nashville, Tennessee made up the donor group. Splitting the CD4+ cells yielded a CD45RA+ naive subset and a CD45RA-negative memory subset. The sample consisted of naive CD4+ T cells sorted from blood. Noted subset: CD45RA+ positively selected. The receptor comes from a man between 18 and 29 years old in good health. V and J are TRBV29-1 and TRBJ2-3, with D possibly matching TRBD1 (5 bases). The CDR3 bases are TGCAGCGTTGAAGGCAGGGTCACAGATACGCAGTATTTT. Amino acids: CSVEGRVTDTQYF.